A selection of T cell receptor beta chains follows, all from one sample in a study of Graves' ophthalmopathy and Graves' hyperthyroidism. TCRdb used MiXCR to reprocess the multiplex PCR reads, holding one entry per CDR3 protein. The sample lists 200,000 to 250,000 distinct CDR3 sequences, around 42% seen once, with roughly half in the top ten. The specimen sequenced was peripheral blood. These receptors all stem from an adult man with Graves' ophthalmopathy. Each CDR3 is given with its conserved first and last residue. D genes are given only for firm matches. Size values are once, few and many counts, or a class for expanded clones, and some rows have none.

clone size: once; D gene: TRBD1; J gene: TRBJ1-5; V gene: TRBV12-3/TRBV12-4; CDR3 protein: CASSVTGGTGQPQHF; CDR3 DNA: TGTGCCAGCAGCGTTACAGGGGGGACGGGTCAGCCCCAGCATTTT
clone size: many; D gene: NA; J gene: TRBJ1-2; V gene: TRBV7-9; CDR3 protein: CASSLSQGTGYTF; CDR3 DNA: TGTGCCAGCAGCTTAAGTCAGGGTACTGGCTACACCTTC
clone size: many; D gene: TRBD2; J gene: TRBJ2-7; V gene: TRBV5-1; CDR3 protein: CASSKSGTSGGYEQYF; CDR3 DNA: TGCGCCAGCAGCAAATCCGGGACTAGCGGTGGGTACGAGCAGTACTTC
clone size: few; D gene: NA; J gene: TRBJ2-6; V gene: TRBV4-1; CDR3 protein: CASSQALLTHPAGANVLTF; CDR3 DNA: TGCGCCAGCAGCCAAGCTTTGCTCACTCATCCGGCTGGGGCCAACGTCCTGACTTTC
clone size: NA; D gene: NA; J gene: TRBJ1-5; V gene: TRBV19; CDR3 protein: CASSIMVEQPQHF; CDR3 DNA: TGTGCCAGTAGTATAATGGTCGAACAGCCCCAGCATTTT
clone size: NA; D gene: TRBD1; J gene: TRBJ1-1; V gene: TRBV7-3; CDR3 protein: CASRRQGAANTEAFF; CDR3 DNA: TGTGCCAGCAGGAGACAGGGGGCGGCGAACACTGAAGCTTTCTTT
clone size: NA; D gene: TRBD1; J gene: TRBJ1-5; V gene: TRBV6-1; CDR3 protein: CASRHRGSQPQHF; CDR3 DNA: TGTGCCAGCAGGCACAGGGGGAGTCAGCCCCAGCATTTT
clone size: once; D gene: NA; J gene: TRBJ1-2; V gene: TRBV10-3; CDR3 protein: CAISSPTGYSGYTF; CDR3 DNA: TGTGCCATCAGTTCACCAACAGGGTACTCTGGCTACACCTTC
clone size: few; D gene: NA; J gene: TRBJ1-5; V gene: TRBV2; CDR3 protein: CASSEVVSGQPQHF; CDR3 DNA: TGTGCCAGCAGTGAGGTGGTCAGTGGACAGCCCCAGCATTTT
clone size: few; D gene: TRBD1; J gene: TRBJ1-1; V gene: TRBV4-2; CDR3 protein: CASSQLTRTGGAEAFF; CDR3 DNA: TGTGCCAGCAGCCAACTTACGAGGACAGGGGGTGCCGAAGCTTTCTTT
clone size: few; D gene: NA; J gene: TRBJ1-5; V gene: TRBV19; CDR3 protein: CASSIVLQPQHF; CDR3 DNA: TGTGCCAGTAGTATAGTACTACAGCCCCAGCATTTT
clone size: NA; D gene: NA; J gene: TRBJ1-2; V gene: TRBV7-2; CDR3 protein: CARQEGPNYGYTF; CDR3 DNA: TGTGCTAGGCAGGAGGGACCTAACTATGGCTACACCTTC
clone size: NA; D gene: NA; J gene: TRBJ1-2; V gene: TRBV20-1; CDR3 protein: CSARDGHTNYGYTF; CDR3 DNA: TGCAGTGCTAGAGACGGTCATACTAACTATGGCTACACCTTC
clone size: few; D gene: NA; J gene: TRBJ2-7; V gene: TRBV12-5; CDR3 protein: CASGSDTSYEQYF; CDR3 DNA: TGTGCTAGTGGTTCTGACACTTCCTACGAGCAGTACTTC
clone size: NA; D gene: TRBD2; J gene: TRBJ2-5; V gene: TRBV28; CDR3 protein: CARLAGGKTQYF; CDR3 DNA: TGTGCCAGACTAGCGGGAGGCAAGACCCAGTACTTC
clone size: once; D gene: NA; J gene: TRBJ1-4; V gene: TRBV10-1; CDR3 protein: CASTRKDRTNEKLFF; CDR3 DNA: TGTGCCAGCACCAGAAAGGACAGAACTAATGAAAAACTGTTTTTT
clone size: few; D gene: NA; J gene: TRBJ2-2; V gene: TRBV2; CDR3 protein: CASYENTGELFF; CDR3 DNA: TGTGCCAGCTACGAAAACACCGGGGAGCTGTTTTTT
clone size: many; D gene: NA; J gene: TRBJ1-1; V gene: TRBV19; CDR3 protein: CASSTGANTEAFF; CDR3 DNA: TGTGCCAGTAGTACGGGCGCGAACACTGAAGCTTTCTTT
clone size: many; D gene: NA; J gene: TRBJ1-2; V gene: TRBV25-1; CDR3 protein: CASSDWGGPLTGYTF; CDR3 DNA: TGTGCCAGCAGTGATTGGGGCGGACCCCTTACCGGCTACACCTTC
clone size: NA; D gene: NA; J gene: TRBJ2-7; V gene: TRBV20-1; CDR3 protein: CSASPGATYEQYF; CDR3 DNA: TGCAGCGCATCCCCAGGGGCCACCTACGAGCAGTACTTC
clone size: few; D gene: NA; J gene: TRBJ1-1; V gene: TRBV20-1; CDR3 protein: CSGQASNTEAFF; CDR3 DNA: TGCAGTGGACAGGCCTCGAACACTGAAGCTTTCTTT
clone size: NA; D gene: NA; J gene: TRBJ1-4; V gene: TRBV19; CDR3 protein: CASSAQPRTRNEKLFF; CDR3 DNA: TGTGCCAGTAGTGCACAACCCCGGACCAGAAATGAAAAACTGTTTTTT
clone size: few; D gene: TRBD2; J gene: TRBJ2-5; V gene: TRBV6-5; CDR3 protein: CATVAGGQETQYF; CDR3 DNA: TGTGCCACTGTAGCGGGGGGGCAAGAGACCCAGTACTTC
clone size: NA; D gene: TRBD1; J gene: TRBJ1-3; V gene: TRBV12-3/TRBV12-4; CDR3 protein: CASSQGQGARNTIYF; CDR3 DNA: TGTGCCAGCAGTCAGGGACAGGGGGCGCGGAACACCATATATTTT
clone size: few; D gene: NA; J gene: TRBJ2-5; V gene: TRBV20-1; CDR3 protein: CSARDSNSRQETQYF; CDR3 DNA: TGCAGTGCTAGAGACAGCAACTCCAGACAAGAGACCCAGTACTTC
clone size: few; D gene: NA; J gene: TRBJ1-6; V gene: TRBV2; CDR3 protein: CASSRQGSYNSPLHF; CDR3 DNA: TGTGCCAGCAGTCGGCAGGGGTCCTATAATTCACCCCTCCACTTT
clone size: NA; D gene: NA; J gene: TRBJ2-5; V gene: TRBV20-1; CDR3 protein: CSARDPYGIGETQYF; CDR3 DNA: TGCAGTGCTAGAGATCCATACGGGATAGGAGAGACCCAGTACTTC
clone size: NA; D gene: TRBD1; J gene: TRBJ1-1; V gene: TRBV10-3; CDR3 protein: CASRDRGASEAFF; CDR3 DNA: TGTGCCAGCAGGGACAGGGGGGCGAGTGAAGCTTTCTTT
clone size: NA; D gene: NA; J gene: TRBJ2-6; V gene: TRBV6-5; CDR3 protein: CASSYSLASGANVLTF; CDR3 DNA: TGTGCCAGCAGTTACTCGCTTGCTTCTGGGGCCAACGTCCTGACTTTC